This T cell receptor (beta chain) was recovered during a study of regulatory T cells in long-lasting Graves disease. In building TCR beta libraries, iRepertoire HTBI primers were used together with Arm-PCR of CDR3 regions. One entry per CDR3 protein results from TCRdb running MiXCR on the multiplex PCR reads. The repertoire holds some 600,000 distinct CDR3 sequences, with roughly 15% as singletons. Regarding this clonotype: At one of its ends the junction is not consistent with the germline gene, which may arise from a read error.

Regarding time point: newly diagnosed GD, antithyroid drugs for less than 3 months. The TCR library was made from RNA that had been extracted from PBMCs in TRIzol. CDR3 length: 17 residues. Germline loops: CDR1 LNHDA, CDR2 SQIVND (reference sequence). These same records also appear under a second study, on T cells in Graves' hyperthyroidism and ophthalmopathy.

The chain couples TRBV19 to TRBJ2-1; 7 nucleotides match TRBD2. The starting material was peripheral blood mononuclear cells (PBMCs), obtained at new diagnosis, from a patient treated with antithyroid drugs. The receptor comes from a man aged 18 to 35 with Graves disease. The CDR3 protein is CTSSISLGREWHNEQFF. CDR3 coding DNA: TGTACCAGTAGTATCAGCCTGGGGCGGGAGTGGCACAATGAGCAGTTCTTC.